These 28 T cell receptor beta chains were sequenced from one sample in a study of cytomegalovirus exposure and HLA in healthy donors. The study ran its PCR with 60 Vbeta and 13 Jbeta primers. Repertoires were generated with immunoSEQ multiplex PCR, while TCRdb's copy carries only in-frame clones and drops some. The data hold under 120,000 clones, with roughly 70% observed a single time. Sequences were obtained from PBMCs. These receptors were taken from a man aged 35 to 55 in good health and CMV-seropositive.

The CDR3 sequence: CASSYSGGETQYF. CDR3 bases: TGTGCCAGCAGTTACTCAGGGGGTGAGACCCAGTACTTC. The chain uses TRBV6-5 and TRBJ2-5; the D gene is possibly TRBD1 (6 bases). The CDR3 totals 13 residues. Trimming cost V 0 bases and J 5 bases, with 7 bases left between them. CDR1 and CDR2 from the germline V gene are MNHEY and SVGAGI.

V is TRBV4-2 and J is TRBJ2-5; 9 nucleotides agree with TRBD2. CDR1 and CDR2 from the germline V gene are LGHNA and YNFKEQ. The V segment lost 0 bases and the J segment 5 bases; nucleotides outside the gene matches: 7. The CDR3 is made up of 16 amino acids. CDR3 DNA sequence: TGTGCCAGCAGCCAAGATCAGGCGGGAGGGGGGGAGACCCAGTACTTC. Amino acid sequence: CASSQDQAGGGETQYF.

The chain joins TRBV4-1 to TRBJ2-2, with 8 bases fitting TRBD2. The CDR3 contains 17 residues. Germline values: CDR1 MGHRA, CDR2 YSYEKL. V trimming: 4 bases; J trimming: 2 bases; junction bases outside the gene matches: 9. The CDR3 reads CASSPRGTSGNTGELFF. CDR3 DNA: TGCGCCAGCAGCCCGCGGGGTACTAGCGGAAACACCGGGGAGCTGTTTTTT.

The J gene is TRBJ1-5, the V gene TRBV19; 8 nucleotides align to TRBD1. The V gene's germline CDR1 is LNHDA and CDR2 SQIVND (reference sequence). Losses at the gene ends were 0 bases for V and 1 base for J; bases not matched to a gene: 5. This CDR3 contains 17 residues. The CDR3 sequence is CASSIDVTGASNQPQHF. The CDR3 bases are TGTGCCAGTAGTATAGACGTGACAGGGGCCAGCAATCAGCCCCAGCATTTT.

The CDR3 DNA follows: TGTGCCAGCAGCGTAGCAGGGGGAACGGCTAACTATGGCTACACCTTC. Residues: CASSVAGGTANYGYTF. V gene TRBV9 combines with J gene TRBJ1-2; 7 bases match TRBD1. Losses at the gene ends were 0 bases for V and 0 bases for J; bases not matched to a gene: 5. The CDR3 has 16 residues. CDR1 is SGDLS, CDR2 YYNGEE, per germline. The full variable domain, completed using reference TRBV9 and TRBJ1-2, is DSGVTQTPKHLITATGQRVTLRCSPRSGDLSVYWYQQSLDQGLQFLIQYYNGEERAKGNILERFSAQQFPDLHSELNLSSLELGDSALYFCASSVAGGTANYGYTFGSGTRLTVV.

The chain has TRBV14 and TRBJ2-1, with D tentatively TRBD2 (6 bases). Trimming cost V 5 bases and J 5 bases, with 25 bases left between them. Per germline, CDR1 SGHDN and CDR2 FVKESK. The CDR3 sequence is 18 residues long. The CDR3 nucleotides read TGTGCCAGCAGCTTCTTTTCGGGACTCCGCGAAATCCACAATGAGCAGTTCTTC. Translated: CASSFFSGLREIHNEQFF. The entire variable domain, with the rest obtained from reference TRBV14 and TRBJ2-1, is as follows: EAGVTQFPSHSVIEKGQTVTLRCDPISGHDNLYWYRRVMGKEIKFLLHFVKESKQDESGMPNNRFLAERTGGTYSTLKVQPAELEDSGVYFCASSFFSGLREIHNEQFFGPGTRLTVL.

The chain carries TRBV10-1 and TRBJ1-1; 7 bases match TRBD1. The CDR3 contains 13 residues. The germline CDR1 and CDR2 sequences are WNHNN and SYGVQD (reference sequence). J was trimmed by 0 bases and V by 10 bases; bases with no gene match: 5. CDR3 nucleotides: TGCGCCACCTCACAGGGGATGAACACTGAAGCTTTCTTT. Its protein is CATSQGMNTEAFF.

The chain links TRBV6-5 to TRBJ1-1, with 9 bases lining up with TRBD1. This CDR3 spans 14 amino acids. V gave up 2 bases and J gave up 4 bases; unmatched junction bases: 2. The germline CDR1 and CDR2 sequences are MNHEY and SVGAGI. CDR3 nucleotides: TGTGCCAGCAGTTACGCGACAGGGGGCACTGAAGCTTTCTTT. Protein product: CASSYATGGTEAFF.

This rearrangement joins TRBV27 to TRBJ1-1; 8 bases are a match to TRBD1. The CDR3 is 12 amino acids. The V segment lost 4 bases and the J segment 7 bases; nucleotides outside the gene matches: 2. Germline lookup yields CDR1 MNHEY and CDR2 SMNVEV (reference sequence). The CDR3 nucleotides read TGTGCCAGCAGTTCTACAGGGGGTGAAGCTTTCTTT. This sequence encodes CASSSTGGEAFF.

This clone has just a few counts. The J gene is TRBJ2-1, the V gene TRBV29-1, with D possibly TRBD1 on 6 matching bases. Germline V CDR1 and CDR2: SQVTM, ANQGSEA. V lost 4 bases and J 9 bases, leaving 16 bases between the germline ends. The CDR3 is made up of 13 amino acids. CDR3 region: CSVAGNPDSEQFF. The CDR3 DNA follows: TGCAGCGTTGCGGGAAACCCGGACAGTGAGCAGTTCTTC.

This clone turned up a few times. The chain uses TRBV5-4 and TRBJ1-5; 8 positions match TRBD1. Germline CDR1 and CDR2: SGHNT and YYREEE (reference sequence). Trimming cost V 0 bases and J 6 bases; bases outside gene matches: 2. The CDR3 is 14 residues long. CDR3 protein: CASSLGTGSQPQHF. The CDR3 DNA follows: TGTGCCAGCAGCTTGGGGACAGGGAGTCAGCCCCAGCATTTT.

Here the CDR3 reads CASSSPGTGYTEAFF. DNA of the CDR3: TGTGCCAGCAGTTCGCCCGGGACAGGGTATACTGAAGCTTTCTTT. The chain combines TRBV6-5 with TRBJ1-1; 9 bases fit TRBD1. J gave up 5 bases and V 4 bases, and 8 bases lay outside the gene matches. CDR1 MNHEY and CDR2 SVGAGI come from the germline V gene. The CDR3 contains 15 residues.

The V call is TRBV29-1, the J call TRBJ2-5, with 10 bases lining up with TRBD1. The CDR3 loop spans 13 amino acids. Looked up from germline, CDR1 is SQVTM and CDR2 is ANQGSEA. V lost 6 bases and J lost 5; bases outside the gene matches: 6. The CDR3 spells CSVDRGSLETQYF. The CDR3 DNA reads TGCAGCGTGGACAGGGGGTCATTGGAGACCCAGTACTTC.

The V call is TRBV7-6, the J call TRBJ1-3, with D hard to call. V dropped 4 bases and J dropped 9 bases, with 10 bases sitting between them. In germline, CDR1 is SGHVS, CDR2 FNYEAQ. This CDR3 is 12 amino acids long. CDR3 region: CASSCRHLTIYF. CDR3 DNA sequence: TGTGCCAGCAGCTGTCGACACCTCACCATATATTTT.

The rearrangement joins TRBV10-3 to TRBJ2-7, with 8 bases fitting TRBD2. Trimming took 3 bases from V and 3 from J; bases not matched to a gene: 7. Germline V gene sequence: CDR1 ENHRY, CDR2 SYGVKD. The CDR3 sequence is 15 residues long. CDR3 sequence: CAISEGPSGSYEQYF. The CDR3 DNA follows: TGTGCCATCAGTGAAGGTCCAAGCGGGAGCTACGAGCAGTACTTC.

The CDR3 DNA follows: TGCAGCGTGCAAACCGGGACCTCGGGAGGAGCTTTCTTT. Amino acids: CSVQTGTSGGAFF. The chain couples TRBV29-1 to TRBJ1-1; D is possibly TRBD1 (5 bases). The germline V gene encodes CDR1 SQVTM and CDR2 ANQGSEA. The CDR3 loop spans 13 amino acids. Trimming removed 6 bases from V and 10 bases from J, with 21 bases in between.

The chain recombines TRBV10-1 with TRBJ1-2, with 8 nucleotides matching TRBD1. Germline V gene lookup returns CDR1 WNHNN and CDR2 SYGVQD (reference sequence). With V trimmed by 5 bases and J by 4 bases, 6 bases remained unmatched. The length of the CDR3 is 14 residues. Here the CDR3 reads CASSPGQGAYGYTF. The CDR3, as DNA: TGCGCCAGCAGTCCTGGACAGGGAGCCTATGGCTACACCTTC.

In nucleotides, the CDR3 is TGTGCCAGCAGTTTAGAACAGGGAGAACAGCCCCAGCATTTT. Encoded protein: CASSLEQGEQPQHF. V is TRBV6-5 and J is TRBJ1-5; perhaps TRBD1 as D (6 bases). V lost 4 bases and J 7 bases, leaving 14 bases between the germline ends. This CDR3 is built from 14 residues. Germline V gene lookup returns CDR1 MNHEY and CDR2 SVGAGI.

The chain joins TRBV27 to TRBJ2-1; 9 nucleotides agree with TRBD2. Germline V gene sequence: CDR1 MNHEY, CDR2 SMNVEV (reference sequence). V shed 5 bases, J shed 10 bases, and the junction held 12 bases outside the gene matches. This CDR3 is built from 15 residues. The DNA of the CDR3 is TGTGCCAGCAGTCGTCTAGCGGGGTCCCCAGGGGAGCAGTTCTTC. Encoded protein: CASSRLAGSPGEQFF.

The chain employs TRBV25-1 and TRBJ1-1, with D possibly being TRBD1 (5 bases). The CDR3 extends over 13 amino acids. V lost 7 bases to trimming and J lost 1 base, with 10 bases between them. CDR1 and CDR2 from the germline V gene are MGHDK and SYGVNS. CDR3 sequence reads: CASTWGPNTEAFF. Written as DNA, the CDR3 is TGTGCCAGCACGTGGGGCCCGAACACTGAAGCTTTCTTT.

The V and J genes are TRBV5-5 and TRBJ2-3, with 10 bases matching TRBD1. Trimming cost V 4 bases and J 4 bases; bases outside gene matches: 3. Germline CDR1 and CDR2: SGHKS and YYEKEE (reference sequence). CDR3 size: 14 residues. This CDR3 reads CASSLGQGADTQYF. DNA of the CDR3: TGTGCCAGCAGCCTAGGACAGGGGGCAGATACGCAGTATTTT.

The genes are TRBV4-2 and TRBJ1-3, with a tentative D call TRBD1 (6 bases). The CDR3 contains 17 residues. Germline-derived CDR1 and CDR2 are LGHNA and YNFKEQ. The V and J ends lost 0 bases and 0 bases respectively, with 12 bases between them. In nucleotides, the CDR3 is TGTGCCAGCAGCCAAGATCGTGGGGGCGCCTCTGGAAACACCATATATTTT. Translating it yields CASSQDRGGASGNTIYF.

This clone was observed a few times. The same CDR3 is also encoded by other DNA sequences in this sample. This chain links TRBV4-3 with TRBJ2-7, with TRBD1 matching 7 bases. CDR3 size: 16 residues. CDR1 is LGHNA and CDR2 is YSLEER in the germline V gene. Trimming cost V 1 base and J 5 bases; bases outside gene matches: 11. The CDR3, as DNA: TGCGCCAGCAGCCAAGCGTTGGGACAGAGGGGACACGAGCAGTACTTC. Encoded protein: CASSQALGQRGHEQYF.

A remark on this clone: Mismatch with germline at one junction end may stem from a read error. The chain carries TRBV10-3 and TRBJ1-3; 7 bases are shared with TRBD1. Per germline, CDR1 ENHRY and CDR2 SYGVKD. The CDR3 extends over 13 amino acids. The CDR3 loop reads CAISRQGGSTIYF. The DNA for the CDR3 is TGTGCCATCAGTCGACAGGGTGGAAGCACCATATATTTT.

This clone was seen a single time. The CDR3 loop reads CAIAPGDYEQYF. The DNA for the CDR3 is TGTGCCATTGCGCCAGGGGATTACGAGCAGTACTTC. The V call is TRBV10-3, the J call TRBJ2-7, with TRBD1 as a possible D gene (6 bases). The CDR3 length is 12 residues. Germline CDR1 and CDR2: ENHRY and SYGVKD. V lost 9 bases and J 4 bases, leaving 13 bases between the germline ends.

The CDR3 region has the DNA TGTGCCAGCAGTTATAGGGGTAGCTCCTACGAGCAGTACTTC. It codes for CASSYRGSSYEQYF. The V call is TRBV28, the J call TRBJ2-7; tentatively, D is TRBD1 (5 bases). Germline CDR1 MDHEN, CDR2 SYDVKM. Trimming took 4 bases from V and 0 from J, leaving 10 bases between them. There are 14 residues in the CDR3.

This clone was found a few times. The chain is built from TRBV7-3 and TRBJ1-1; D perhaps matches TRBD1 (6 bases). The CDR3 consists of 15 residues. Germline CDR1 is SGHTA and CDR2 is FQGTGA. The V end was cut by 0 bases, the J end by 2 bases, with 10 bases between. In DNA, the CDR3 is TGTGCCAGCAGCTTAACGGGGGCGGGTAACACTGAAGCTTTCTTT. This gives the protein CASSLTGAGNTEAFF.

The chain joins TRBV7-2 to TRBJ2-7; TRBD2 might be the D (6 bases). Looked up from germline, CDR1 is SGHTA and CDR2 is FQGNSA. Trimming stripped 6 bases from V and 0 bases from J, with 12 bases between. The CDR3 covers 14 residues. CDR3 amino acids: CASSSSASSYEQYF. CDR3 sequence (DNA): TGTGCCAGCAGTTCTAGCGCTAGCTCCTACGAGCAGTACTTC.